This is a list of T cell receptor beta chains from one sample in a study of hypomethylating agent response in myelodysplastic syndrome. Sequenced by immunoSEQ multiplex PCR; TCRdb stores in-frame clones only, minus some. The sample lists more than 9,000 clones, about 83% occurring once. Source: bone marrow, taken before or after starting hypomethylating agent treatment for myelodysplastic syndrome (not recorded which). These receptor sequences come from a human donor with myelodysplastic syndrome. CDR3s include the opening cysteine and the closing phenylalanine or tryptophan. The D gene is left open where the match is weak. Size is omitted from some rows. Given values are once, few, many or a class for expanded clones.

abundance: .; len: 13; j_gene: TRBJ2-2; v_gene: TRBV7-3; d_gene: .; CDR3aa: CASSLMATGELFF; CDR3nt: TGTGCCAGCAGCTTAATGGCCACCGGGGAGCTGTTTTTT
abundance: .; len: 15; j_gene: TRBJ1-3; v_gene: TRBV7-8; d_gene: .; CDR3aa: CASSLEPDRRNTIYF; CDR3nt: TGTGCCAGCAGCTTAGAACCCGACAGGAGAAACACCATATATTTT
abundance: .; len: 16; j_gene: TRBJ2-1; v_gene: TRBV12-5; d_gene: .; CDR3aa: CASGLDLKSWYNEQFF; CDR3nt: TGTGCTAGTGGTTTGGACCTTAAAAGCTGGTACAATGAGCAGTTCTTC
abundance: once; len: 16; j_gene: TRBJ2-2; v_gene: TRBV9; d_gene: TRBD2; CDR3aa: CASRVGLAGGTGELFF; CDR3nt: TGTGCCAGCAGAGTTGGACTAGCGGGGGGCACCGGGGAGCTGTTTTTT
abundance: .; len: 13; j_gene: TRBJ2-7; v_gene: TRBV29-1; d_gene: .; CDR3aa: CSVLGDSSYEQYF; CDR3nt: TGCAGCGTTCTGGGGGATTCAAGCTACGAGCAGTACTTC
abundance: .; len: 15; j_gene: TRBJ2-3; v_gene: TRBV19; d_gene: TRBD1; CDR3aa: CASSMRTGKTDTQYF; CDR3nt: TGTGCCAGTAGTATGCGGACAGGGAAAACAGATACGCAGTATTTT
abundance: .; len: 12; j_gene: TRBJ1-2; v_gene: TRBV5-4; d_gene: .; CDR3aa: CASSLSGYGYTF; CDR3nt: TGTGCCAGCAGCTTATCAGGATATGGCTACACCTTC
abundance: .; len: 14; j_gene: TRBJ2-5; v_gene: TRBV6-1; d_gene: TRBD1; CDR3aa: CASSVQGNGETQYF; CDR3nt: TGTGCCAGCAGTGTACAGGGGAACGGAGAGACCCAGTACTTC
abundance: .; len: 14; j_gene: TRBJ2-3; v_gene: TRBV5-1; d_gene: .; CDR3aa: CASSLDNPTDTQYF; CDR3nt: TGCGCCAGCAGCTTGGACAACCCCACAGATACGCAGTATTTT
abundance: .; len: 14; j_gene: TRBJ1-2; v_gene: TRBV28; d_gene: .; CDR3aa: CASSLSGSAGGHTF; CDR3nt: TGTGCCAGCAGTTTATCTGGCAGCGCTGGGGGACACACCTTC
abundance: .; len: 16; j_gene: TRBJ1-1; v_gene: TRBV5-1; d_gene: TRBD1; CDR3aa: CASSLTGDMVNTEAFF; CDR3nt: TGCGCCAGCAGCTTGACAGGGGATATGGTGAACACTGAAGCTTTCTTT
abundance: .; len: 15; j_gene: TRBJ2-5; v_gene: TRBV5-1; d_gene: .; CDR3aa: CASSLQKAGGETQYF; CDR3nt: TGCGCCAGCAGCTTGCAAAAGGCCGGGGGCGAGACCCAGTACTTC
abundance: .; len: 13; j_gene: TRBJ2-2; v_gene: TRBV11-3; d_gene: .; CDR3aa: CASSLRDPGELFF; CDR3nt: TGTGCCAGCAGCCTACGGGATCCAGGGGAGCTGTTTTTT
abundance: .; len: 14; j_gene: TRBJ2-5; v_gene: TRBV7-3; d_gene: .; CDR3aa: CASSRTGSRETQYF; CDR3nt: TGTGCCAGCAGCCGAACAGGGTCCCGAGAGACCCAGTACTTC
abundance: .; len: 16; j_gene: TRBJ2-1; v_gene: TRBV19; d_gene: TRBD1; CDR3aa: CASSFGQGAPSNEQFF; CDR3nt: TGTGCCAGTAGTTTCGGACAGGGGGCGCCGAGCAATGAGCAGTTCTTC
abundance: .; len: 16; j_gene: TRBJ2-7; v_gene: TRBV5-1; d_gene: TRBD2; CDR3aa: CASAEGPSGSYYEQYF; CDR3nt: TGCGCCAGCGCAGAAGGTCCTAGCGGGAGTTATTACGAGCAGTACTTC
abundance: .; len: 15; j_gene: TRBJ1-1; v_gene: TRBV7-2; d_gene: .; CDR3aa: CASSSHPGGGTEAFF; CDR3nt: TGTGCCAGCAGCTCCCATCCGGGGGGAGGAACTGAAGCTTTCTTT
abundance: once; len: 11; j_gene: TRBJ2-5; v_gene: TRBV18; d_gene: .; CDR3aa: CASSAQETQYF; CDR3nt: TGTGCCAGCTCCGCACAAGAGACCCAGTACTTC
abundance: .; len: 13; j_gene: TRBJ2-5; v_gene: TRBV2; d_gene: TRBD2; CDR3aa: CAVSSGRAETQYF; CDR3nt: TGTGCCGTTTCCAGCGGGAGGGCAGAGACCCAGTACTTC
abundance: .; len: 14; j_gene: TRBJ2-7; v_gene: TRBV5-5; d_gene: .; CDR3aa: CASSLAGTIYEQYF; CDR3nt: TGTGCCAGCAGCTTGGCCGGGACGATTTACGAGCAGTACTTC
abundance: .; len: 15; j_gene: TRBJ2-3; v_gene: TRBV4-2; d_gene: .; CDR3aa: CASSQTAGPTDTQYF; CDR3nt: TGTGCCAGCAGCCAAACGGCGGGCCCTACAGATACGCAGTATTTT
abundance: .; len: 17; j_gene: TRBJ1-2; v_gene: TRBV27; d_gene: TRBD1; CDR3aa: CASSSPYRGVGLRGYTF; CDR3nt: TGTGCCAGCAGTTCACCCTACAGGGGTGTAGGGCTTAGGGGCTACACCTTC
abundance: .; len: 14; j_gene: TRBJ1-1; v_gene: TRBV6-6; d_gene: .; CDR3aa: CASSYNVNRGTAFF; CDR3nt: TGTGCCAGCAGTTACAATGTCAATCGGGGGACAGCTTTCTTT
abundance: .; len: 15; j_gene: TRBJ1-1; v_gene: TRBV6-5; d_gene: TRBD1; CDR3aa: CASRGSGGFNTEAFF; CDR3nt: TGTGCCTCCAGGGGCTCAGGGGGCTTTAACACTGAAGCTTTCTTT
abundance: .; len: 14; j_gene: TRBJ1-6; v_gene: TRBV30; d_gene: .; CDR3aa: CAEGRQAGNSPLHF; CDR3nt: TGTGCCGAGGGGCGACAGGCCGGTAATTCACCCCTCCACTTT
abundance: .; len: 13; j_gene: TRBJ2-2; v_gene: TRBV7-9; d_gene: .; CDR3aa: CASIDSHTGELFF; CDR3nt: TGTGCCAGCATCGACTCGCACACCGGGGAGCTGTTTTTT